This T cell receptor (beta chain) originates from a study of blood T cell repertoires in COVID-19. Per germline, CDR1 SNHLY and CDR2 FYNNEI. The CDR3 loop spans 13 amino acids. The V end lost 3 bases, the J end lost 7 bases, and 10 bases lay between the germline ends. Grouping used clinical history reported by participants in a survey and questionnaire. Either two negative PCRs, clearance, or symptom resolution qualified Cohort 3 donors as recovered. Method: immunoSEQ multiplex PCR; TCRdb's copy keeps in-frame clones and lacks some. Among about 300,000 clones listed, approximately 90% were seen once. Material for sequencing was PBMCs or T cells enriched from blood (not recorded which). The V and J genes are TRBV2 and TRBJ1-5; no clear D gene. The source of this sequence is a woman aged 30 to 39 who had recovered from COVID-19. The DNA for the CDR3 is TGTGCCAGCAGTGACCGGGGTTTCCAGCCCCAGCATTTT. Protein: CASSDRGFQPQHF.